A single sample is the source of the 16 T cell receptor beta chains below, sequenced in a study of cytomegalovirus exposure and HLA in healthy donors. The PCR was carried out with 60 Vbeta primers and 13 Jbeta primers. The assay was immunoSEQ multiplex PCR, and TCRdb's table has in-frame clones only and misses some. The sample includes about 190,000 clones, approximately 84% of them seen just once. Sequencing input: PBMCs. Every receptor here comes from a woman between 45 and 65 years old in good health and CMV-seropositive.

This clone was recorded once. This rearrangement joins TRBV6-6 to TRBJ1-2; no clear D gene. The CDR3 loop spans 15 amino acids. The V end lost 2 bases, the J end lost 2 bases, and 12 bases lay between the germline ends. Germline V lookup: CDR1 MNHNY, CDR2 SVGAGI (reference sequence). The CDR3 DNA reads TGTGCCAGCAGTTACGGGGAGGGCCGCAACTATGGCTACACCTTC. It is translated as CASSYGEGRNYGYTF.

This chain connects TRBV14 to TRBJ1-2; no definite D call. The CDR3 is 12 amino acids. CDR1 SGHDN and CDR2 FVKESK come from the germline V gene. V lost 0 bases and J lost 8, with 7 bases in between. CDR3 DNA sequence: TGTGCCAGCAGCCAAGATCGGTTAGGCTACACCTTC. This sequence encodes CASSQDRLGYTF.

The chain joins TRBV6-6 to TRBJ1-2, with a weak D call TRBD1 (6 bases). CDR1 and CDR2 from the germline V gene are MNHNY and SVGAGI (reference sequence). V was clipped by 3 bases and J by 8 bases, with 16 bases between them. CDR3 length equals 14 residues. The CDR3 spells CASSYYLEGGGYTF. DNA for the CDR3: TGTGCCAGCAGTTATTATTTGGAGGGGGGGGGCTACACCTTC.

The J gene is TRBJ1-6, the V gene TRBV6-4, with D unresolved. The CDR3 sequence is 16 residues long. V was clipped by 2 bases and J by 7 bases, with 15 bases between them. CDR1 and CDR2 from the germline V gene are MRHNA and SNTAGT. The CDR3 sequence is CASSDAGRILNSPLHF. In DNA form, the CDR3 reads TGTGCCAGCAGTGACGCGGGCAGGATATTAAATTCACCCCTCCACTTT.

The chain recombines TRBV7-8 with TRBJ2-1; TRBD2 agrees at 14 bases. The germline CDR1 and CDR2 sequences are SGHVS and FQNEAQ. The CDR3 has 17 amino acids. V lost 5 bases and J lost 7; bases outside the gene matches: 10. The CDR3: CASSPLRRTSGGNEQFF. DNA of the CDR3: TGTGCCAGCAGCCCCCTTCGGAGGACTAGCGGGGGGAATGAGCAGTTCTTC. Drawing the rest from reference TRBV7-8 and TRBJ2-1, the complete variable domain is GAGVSQSPRYKVAKRGQDVALRCDPISGHVSLFWYQQALGQGPEFLTYFQNEAQLDKSGLPSDRFFAERPEGSVSTLKIQRTQQEDSAVYLCASSPLRRTSGGNEQFFGPGTRLTVL.

The chain carries TRBV5-1 and TRBJ2-3, with 7 bases lining up with TRBD2. The CDR3 runs to 15 residues. Trimming cost V 4 bases and J 1 base; bases outside gene matches: 6. Germline V gene lookup returns CDR1 SGHRS and CDR2 YFSETQ. The CDR3 region has the DNA TGCGCCAGCAGCATGGGGAGGGGCGGCACAGATACGCAGTATTTT. Protein sequence: CASSMGRGGTDTQYF.

The V call is TRBV5-1, the J call TRBJ1-2; TRBD1 might be the D (6 bases). The germline V gene encodes CDR1 SGHRS and CDR2 YFSETQ. The CDR3 has 13 amino acids. V dropped 4 bases and J dropped 4 bases, with 11 bases sitting between them. The CDR3 sequence: CASSGPQGYGYTF. In DNA form, the CDR3 reads TGCGCCAGCAGCGGACCACAGGGCTATGGCTACACCTTC.

V usage is TRBV6-5 and J usage is TRBJ1-4, with D perhaps TRBD1 (5 bases). CDR1 is MNHEY and CDR2 is SVGAGI in the germline V gene. Deletions cut 7 bases from V and 8 bases from J, with 20 bases between. This CDR3 has 15 amino acids. CDR3 sequence reads: CASTAWMGEEEKLFF. The CDR3 DNA reads TGTGCCAGCACCGCTTGGATGGGGGAGGAGGAAAAACTGTTTTTT.

The V and J genes are TRBV11-1 and TRBJ2-7; D might be TRBD2 (5 bases). Trimming shortened V by 0 bases and J by 1 base, and 13 bases separated the two germline ends. CDR1 and CDR2 from the germline V gene are SGHAT and FQDESV (reference sequence). This CDR3 contains 16 residues. Here the CDR3 reads CASSLAGRLGSYEQYF. In DNA, the CDR3 is TGTGCCAGCAGCTTAGCGGGGAGACTCGGGTCCTACGAGCAGTACTTC.

This clone is a singleton in its sample. The chain carries TRBV30 and TRBJ2-2; 8 bases align to TRBD1. This CDR3 spans 14 amino acids. J lost 5 bases, V lost 4 bases, and 6 bases had no gene match. Germline V lookup: CDR1 GTSNPN, CDR2 SVGIG (reference sequence). CDR3 region: CAWNQGARTGELFF. The CDR3 nucleotides are TGTGCCTGGAACCAGGGGGCGCGGACCGGGGAGCTGTTTTTT.

The chain employs TRBV11-2 and TRBJ2-5; 8 bases map to TRBD1. J lost 5 bases, V lost 5 bases, and 10 bases had no gene match. The germline V gene encodes CDR1 SGHAT and CDR2 FQNNGV. This CDR3 has 15 amino acids. CDR3 sequence reads: CASSAQGAPGETQYF. CDR3 nucleotide sequence: TGTGCCAGCAGCGCCCAGGGGGCGCCCGGGGAGACCCAGTACTTC. The whole variable domain, remainder taken from reference TRBV11-2 and TRBJ2-5, is EAGVAQSPRYKIIEKRQSVAFWCNPISGHATLYWYQQILGQGPKLLIQFQNNGVVDDSQLPKDRFSAERLKGVDSTLKIQPAKLEDSAVYLCASSAQGAPGETQYFGPGTRLLVL.

For the CDR3, the DNA is TGTGCCAGCAGCGTCGACAGCTATCAACAGCCCCAGCATTTT. This encodes CASSVDSYQQPQHF. The V gene is TRBV9, the J gene TRBJ1-5, with D maybe TRBD1 (5 bases). V was cut by 2 bases and J by 7 bases, with 13 bases left in between. CDR3 length equals 14 residues. The germline CDR1 and CDR2 sequences are SGDLS and YYNGEE.

The rearrangement links TRBV9 to TRBJ2-5, with TRBD2 matching 11 bases. Germline V gene data show CDR1 as SGDLS and CDR2 as YYNGEE. Trimming at V came to 4 bases and at J to 8 bases, leaving 7 bases not matched to a gene. CDR3 length equals 14 residues. In DNA form, the CDR3 reads TGTGCCAGCAGCCCCGGGACTAGCGGACGAACCCAGTACTTC. The encoded protein is CASSPGTSGRTQYF. Full variable domain (rest looked up from reference TRBV9 and TRBJ2-5): DSGVTQTPKHLITATGQRVTLRCSPRSGDLSVYWYQQSLDQGLQFLIQYYNGEERAKGNILERFSAQQFPDLHSELNLSSLELGDSALYFCASSPGTSGRTQYFGPGTRLLVL.

The gene calls are TRBV6-5 and TRBJ2-7; 8 nucleotides line up with TRBD1. CDR3 length: 12 amino acids. The V segment lost 9 bases and the J segment 0 bases; nucleotides outside the gene matches: 1. Germline-derived CDR1 and CDR2 are MNHEY and SVGAGI. CDR3 in DNA: TGTGCCAGTCAGGGGGCCTCCTACGAGCAGTACTTC. Its protein product is CASQGASYEQYF.

The genes are TRBV5-6 and TRBJ2-5; D is ambiguous. The germline V gene has CDR1 SGHDT and CDR2 YYEEEE. CDR3 length equals 15 residues. Trimming took 0 bases from V and 2 from J, leaving 11 bases between them. The CDR3 region is CASSLVAGQQETQYF. For the CDR3, the DNA is TGTGCCAGCAGCTTGGTGGCAGGCCAACAAGAGACCCAGTACTTC.

This clone occurred once. The chain carries TRBV19 and TRBJ1-1; a possible D gene is TRBD1 (5 bases). The CDR3 length is 11 residues. Germline CDR1 and CDR2: LNHDA and SQIVND (reference sequence). With 7 bases removed from V and 8 bases from J, the gap between germline ends came to 11 bases. CDR3 nucleotide sequence: TGTGCCAGTAAGGAAGGGGTGGAAGCTTTCTTT. This codes for CASKEGVEAFF.